The 2 T cell receptor beta chains listed next were all sequenced from one sample in a study of Ad26.COV2.S vaccination and SARS-CoV-2 variants. The data were produced by immunoSEQ multiplex PCR, yet TCRdb's version contains in-frame clones alone and is incomplete. The data show about 680,000 clones, about 90% seen once. Indicated treatment: over 15 received Ad26.COV2.S at low or high dose, single or two shots; 5 received placebo; per-sample allocation not given. Day 63 after the first vaccine or placebo injection was the time point for sampling. The starting material was peripheral blood, obtained in a trial of Ad26.COV2.S vaccine versus placebo. The source is a person between 18 and 65 years old who received the Ad26.COV2.S COVID-19 vaccine or a placebo.

The CDR3 sequence is CASSPLRLADTDTQYF. The CDR3 DNA reads as TGCGCCAGCAGCCCGTTGAGGCTAGCGGACACAGATACGCAGTATTTT. The chain uses TRBV5-1 and TRBJ2-3; 7 nucleotides match TRBD2. CDR1 SGHRS and CDR2 YFSETQ come from the germline V gene. The CDR3 has 16 amino acids. J gave up 2 bases and V 4 bases, and 10 bases lay outside the gene matches.

The chain links TRBV27 to TRBJ1-1; 9 bases map to TRBD1. V trimming: 3 bases; J trimming: 0 bases; junction bases outside the gene matches: 5. Germline-derived CDR1 and CDR2 are MNHEY and SMNVEV (reference sequence). The CDR3 has 16 residues. CDR3 residues: CASSLTGGLLNTEAFF. In DNA form, the CDR3 reads TGTGCCAGCAGTTTGACAGGGGGTCTCCTGAACACTGAAGCTTTCTTT.